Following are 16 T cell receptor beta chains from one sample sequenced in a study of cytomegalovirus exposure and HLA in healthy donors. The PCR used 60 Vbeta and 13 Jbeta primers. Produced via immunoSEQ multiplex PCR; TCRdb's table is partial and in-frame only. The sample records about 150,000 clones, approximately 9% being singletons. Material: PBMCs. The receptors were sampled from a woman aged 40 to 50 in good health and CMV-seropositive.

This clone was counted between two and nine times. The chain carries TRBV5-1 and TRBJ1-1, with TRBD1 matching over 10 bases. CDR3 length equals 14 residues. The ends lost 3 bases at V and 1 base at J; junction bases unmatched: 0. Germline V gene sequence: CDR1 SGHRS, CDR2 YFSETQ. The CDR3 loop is CASSWDRGNTEAFF. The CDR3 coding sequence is TGCGCCAGCAGCTGGGACAGGGGGAACACTGAAGCTTTCTTT.

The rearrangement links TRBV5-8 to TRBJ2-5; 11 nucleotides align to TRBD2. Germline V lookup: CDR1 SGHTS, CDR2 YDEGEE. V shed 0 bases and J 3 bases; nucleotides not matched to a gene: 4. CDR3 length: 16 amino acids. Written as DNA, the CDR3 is TGTGCCAGCAGCTTGGGGACTAGCGGGCGAAAAGAGACCCAGTACTTC. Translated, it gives CASSLGTSGRKETQYF.

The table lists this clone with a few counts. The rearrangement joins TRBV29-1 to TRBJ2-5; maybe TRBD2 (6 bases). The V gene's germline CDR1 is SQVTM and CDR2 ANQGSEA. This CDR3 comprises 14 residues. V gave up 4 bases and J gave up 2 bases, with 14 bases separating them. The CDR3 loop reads CSVGQGGGQETQYF. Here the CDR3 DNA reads TGCAGCGTTGGTCAGGGAGGAGGGCAAGAGACCCAGTACTTC.

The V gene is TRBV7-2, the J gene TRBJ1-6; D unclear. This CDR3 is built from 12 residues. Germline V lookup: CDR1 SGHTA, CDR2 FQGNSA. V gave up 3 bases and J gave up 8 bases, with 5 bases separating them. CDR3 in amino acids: CASSFPDSPLHF. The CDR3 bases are TGTGCCAGCAGCTTCCCGGATTCACCCCTCCACTTT.

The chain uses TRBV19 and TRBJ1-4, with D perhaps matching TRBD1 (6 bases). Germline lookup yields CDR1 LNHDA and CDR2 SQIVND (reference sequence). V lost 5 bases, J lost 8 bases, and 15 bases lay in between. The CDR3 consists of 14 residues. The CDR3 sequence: CASSSDWGREKLFF. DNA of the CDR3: TGTGCCAGTAGTTCGGACTGGGGGCGGGAAAAACTGTTTTTT. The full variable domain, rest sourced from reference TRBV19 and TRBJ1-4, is DGGITQSPKYLFRKEGQNVTLSCEQNLNHDAMYWYRQDPGQGLRLIYYSQIVNDFQKGDIAEGYSVSREKKESFPLTVTSAQKNPTAFYLCASSSDWGREKLFFGSGTQLSVL.

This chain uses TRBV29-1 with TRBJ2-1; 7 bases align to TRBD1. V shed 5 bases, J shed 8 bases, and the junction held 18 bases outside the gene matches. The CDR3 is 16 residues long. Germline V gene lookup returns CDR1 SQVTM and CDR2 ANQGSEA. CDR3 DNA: TGCAGCGTTTCCTCCGCGGCAGGGGGATTAGCAGATGAGCAGTTCTTC. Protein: CSVSSAAGGLADEQFF.

This CDR3 is CASSLYRQGSPEAFF. Written as DNA, the CDR3 is TGTGCCAGCAGCTTATATAGGCAGGGGAGCCCTGAAGCTTTCTTT. The chain couples TRBV7-2 to TRBJ1-1; weak D call: TRBD1 (6 bases). Trimming cost V 2 bases and J 6 bases, with 16 bases left between them. This CDR3 comprises 15 residues. The germline V gene encodes CDR1 SGHTA and CDR2 FQGNSA.

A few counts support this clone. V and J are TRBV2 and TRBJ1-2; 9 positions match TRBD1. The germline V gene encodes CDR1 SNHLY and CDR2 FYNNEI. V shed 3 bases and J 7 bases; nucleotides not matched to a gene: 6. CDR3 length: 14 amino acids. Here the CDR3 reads CASSDPGTGLGYTF. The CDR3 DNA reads TGTGCCAGCAGTGACCCCGGGACAGGGCTTGGCTACACCTTC.

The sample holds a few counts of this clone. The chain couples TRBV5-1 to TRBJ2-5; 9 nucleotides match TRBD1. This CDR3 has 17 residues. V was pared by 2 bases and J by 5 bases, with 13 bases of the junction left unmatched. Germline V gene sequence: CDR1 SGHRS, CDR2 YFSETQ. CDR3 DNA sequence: TGCGCCAGCAGCTTCCTACCGGGGACAGGGATCGGGGAGACCCAGTACTTC. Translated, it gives CASSFLPGTGIGETQYF.

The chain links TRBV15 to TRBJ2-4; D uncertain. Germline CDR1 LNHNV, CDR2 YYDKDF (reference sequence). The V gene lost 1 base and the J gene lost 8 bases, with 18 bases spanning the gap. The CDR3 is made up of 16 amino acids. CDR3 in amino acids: CATSRGRGDRRDIQYF. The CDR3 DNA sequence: TGTGCCACCAGCAGAGGAAGAGGAGACCGCCGGGACATTCAGTACTTC.

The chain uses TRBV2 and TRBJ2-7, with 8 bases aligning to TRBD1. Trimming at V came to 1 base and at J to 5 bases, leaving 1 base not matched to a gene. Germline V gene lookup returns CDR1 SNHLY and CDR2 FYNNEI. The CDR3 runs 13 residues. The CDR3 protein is CASSEDRGNEQYF. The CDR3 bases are TGTGCCAGCAGTGAAGACAGGGGGAACGAGCAGTACTTC.

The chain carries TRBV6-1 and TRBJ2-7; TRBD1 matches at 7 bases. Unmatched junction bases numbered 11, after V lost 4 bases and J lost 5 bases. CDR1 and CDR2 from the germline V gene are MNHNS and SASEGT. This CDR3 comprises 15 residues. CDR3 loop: CASSGRDRVRHEQYF. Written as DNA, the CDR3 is TGTGCCAGCAGTGGCCGCGACAGGGTCCGACACGAGCAGTACTTC.

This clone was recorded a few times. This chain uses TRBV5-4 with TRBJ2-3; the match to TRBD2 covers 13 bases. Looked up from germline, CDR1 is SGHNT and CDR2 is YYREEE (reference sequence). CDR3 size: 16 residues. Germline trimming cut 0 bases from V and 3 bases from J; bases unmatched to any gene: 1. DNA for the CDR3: TGTGCCAGCAGCTTGGCGACTAGCGGGGGGACAGATACGCAGTATTTT. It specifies CASSLATSGGTDTQYF.

Here the CDR3 reads CSALTGRSGEAFF. The DNA for the CDR3 is TGCAGCGCCCTGACAGGGCGGTCGGGTGAAGCTTTCTTT. The chain has TRBV29-1 and TRBJ1-1, with 7 bases fitting TRBD1. CDR1 is SQVTM, CDR2 ANQGSEA, per germline. The CDR3 has 13 residues. The V gene end was trimmed by 7 bases and the J gene end by 7 bases; junction bases not matched to a gene: 12. Full variable domain (outside the CDR3, taken from reference TRBV29-1 and TRBJ1-1): SAVISQKPSRDICQRGTSLTIQCQVDSQVTMMFWYRQQPGQSLTLIATANQGSEATYESGFVIDKFPISRPNLTFSTLTVSNMSPEDSSIYLCSALTGRSGEAFFGQGTRLTVV.

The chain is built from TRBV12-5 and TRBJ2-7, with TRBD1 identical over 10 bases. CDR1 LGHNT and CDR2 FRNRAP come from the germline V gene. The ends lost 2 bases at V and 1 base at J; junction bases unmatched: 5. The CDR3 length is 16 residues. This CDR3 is CASGLLGQGFSYEQYF. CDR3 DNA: TGTGCTAGTGGTTTGTTGGGACAGGGGTTTTCCTACGAGCAGTACTTC. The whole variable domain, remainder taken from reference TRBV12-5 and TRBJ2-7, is DARVTQTPRHKVTEMGQEVTMRCQPILGHNTVFWYRQTMMQGLELLAYFRNRAPLDDSGMPKDRFSAEMPDATLATLKIQPSEPRDSAVYFCASGLLGQGFSYEQYFGPGTRLTVT.

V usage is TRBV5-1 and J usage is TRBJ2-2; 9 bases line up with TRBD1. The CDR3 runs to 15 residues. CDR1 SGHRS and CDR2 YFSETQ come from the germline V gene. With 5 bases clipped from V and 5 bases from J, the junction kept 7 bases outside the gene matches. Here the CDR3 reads CASRGDRVATGELFF. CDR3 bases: TGCGCCAGCAGAGGGGACAGGGTTGCGACCGGGGAGCTGTTTTTT.